The 26 T cell receptor beta chains below all came from one sample that was sequenced in a study of CXCR3-negative and CXCR3-positive naive CD8 T cells. UMI-labeled TRB cDNA libraries were prepared by 5' RACE. TCRdb reprocessed the 5' RACE reads, keeping one entry per CDR3 protein, no DNA. The specimen's table records about 57,000 distinct CDR3 sequences. The sequenced sample was memory CD8+ T cells from blood. The receptors derive from a human donor in good health. Some clones in this sample may be carry-over from other donors' samples.

The CDR3 sequence is CSVEARGNYGYTF. The genes are TRBV29-1 and TRBJ1-2; TCRdb designates TRBD1, a call that cannot be tested without DNA. The CDR3 contains 13 residues. From germline, CDR1 is SQVTM and CDR2 ANQGSEA.

This chain links TRBV20-1 with TRBJ2-7; lacking DNA, the TRBD1 call made by TCRdb goes unchecked. This CDR3 comprises 19 residues. From germline, CDR1 is DFQATT and CDR2 SNEGSKA (reference sequence). The CDR3 is CSARDPGGKGPLVSYEQYF.

V is TRBV7-9 and J is TRBJ1-1; TCRdb's assignment of TRBD1 cannot be checked, as there is no DNA. The CDR3 is made up of 15 amino acids. CDR1 and CDR2 (germline): SEHNR, FQNEAQ (reference sequence). The CDR3: CASSLVEGANTEAFF.

V is TRBV11-3 and J is TRBJ2-1; the TCRdb D gene call, TRBD1, has no DNA to confirm it. This CDR3 is 15 amino acids long. Per the germline V gene, CDR1 is SGHNT and CDR2 is YENEEA. The CDR3 is CASSPGTGSWNEQFF.

J is TRBJ1-4 and V is TRBV23-1; the TRBD1 assignment by TCRdb is unverifiable without DNA. TRBV23-1 is an ORF for which the function is uncertain. The CDR3 sequence is 17 residues long. CDR3 sequence: CASSRWPLGRKNEKLFF.

The chain combines TRBV29-1 with TRBJ1-2. CDR3 length equals 14 residues. Germline CDR1 is SQVTM and CDR2 is ANQGSEA. Here the CDR3 reads CSVETAEFNYGYTF.

The J gene is TRBJ1-5, the V gene TRBV14; TCRdb reports TRBD1, a call that lacks DNA to check it against. The CDR3 spans 16 residues. Germline V gene lookup returns CDR1 SGHDN and CDR2 FVKESK. The CDR3 loop reads CASSPTGGYGNQPQHF.

This chain links TRBV6-2 or TRBV6-3 with TRBJ2-7. Germline V gives CDR1 MNHEY, CDR2 SVGEGT. The CDR3 runs to 12 residues. The chain's CDR3 is CASSPTSWEQYF.

This chain connects TRBV29-1 to TRBJ2-3; the D call from TCRdb, TRBD2, cannot be confirmed without DNA. CDR3 length: 16 amino acids. Germline V gene data show CDR1 as SQVTM and CDR2 as ANQGSEA. CDR3 in amino acids: CSVEGMTSFGTDTQYF.

The genes are TRBV5-1 and TRBJ1-5. CDR3 length equals 13 residues. The germline CDR1 and CDR2 sequences are SGHRS and YFSETQ. The CDR3: CASSEDPNQPQHF.

The chain carries TRBV29-1 and TRBJ2-3; TCRdb's D call of TRBD2 is untestable without DNA. This CDR3 spans 15 amino acids. The germline CDR1 and CDR2 sequences are SQVTM and ANQGSEA. The CDR3 reads CSVVSGRTSTDTQYF.

The chain is built from TRBV15 and TRBJ1-2; TCRdb lists TRBD1, though no DNA is available to test this call. Germline V CDR1 and CDR2: LNHNV, YYDKDF (reference sequence). The CDR3 runs 13 residues. The chain's CDR3 is CATIARTGNGYTF. Filled out from reference TRBV15 and TRBJ1-2, the complete variable domain reads DAMVIQNPRYQVTQFGKPVTLSCSQTLNHNVMYWYQQKSSQAPKLLFHYYDKDFNNEADTPDNFQSRRPNTSFCFLDIRSPGLGDTAMYLCATIARTGNGYTFGSGTRLTVV.

Considering frequency, this clonotype is large (0.1 to 1%). The rearrangement uses TRBV7-9 and TRBJ2-7; no DNA is available, so the TRBD2 call from TCRdb remains unchecked. The germline V gene encodes CDR1 SEHNR and CDR2 FQNEAQ (reference sequence). The CDR3 extends over 12 amino acids. CDR3 sequence: CASSLDGGLEHF.

J is TRBJ2-1 and V is TRBV20-1; no DNA is available, so the TRBD2 call from TCRdb remains unchecked. The CDR3 spans 17 residues. The V gene's germline CDR1 is DFQATT and CDR2 SNEGSKA (reference sequence). The CDR3 protein is CSAIRKGGTTNENEQFF.

The chain uses TRBV28 and TRBJ2-7; as DNA is missing, the TRBD2 call by TCRdb cannot be tested. The CDR3 contains 14 residues. In germline, CDR1 is MDHEN, CDR2 SYDVKM. The chain's CDR3 is CASRLGLAGYEQYF.

The V gene is TRBV7-2, the J gene TRBJ2-3; TCRdb names TRBD1, which stays unverified in the absence of DNA. Germline loops: CDR1 SGHTA, CDR2 FQGNSA. CDR3 length: 14 amino acids. This CDR3 is CASSLAVGPGTQYF.

This clonotype is medium-sized by frequency. The rearrangement links TRBV5-1 to TRBJ1-1. CDR1 and CDR2 from the germline V gene are SGHRS and YFSETQ. The CDR3 runs to 14 residues. CDR3 amino acids: CASSLEGLNTEAFF.

The chain joins TRBV7-9 to TRBJ2-7; TCRdb's D call of TRBD1 is untestable without DNA. CDR1 is SEHNR and CDR2 is FQNEAQ in the germline V gene (reference sequence). The CDR3 has 14 residues. The CDR3 reads CASSSGAGSYEQYF.

The J gene is TRBJ2-5, the V gene TRBV28; TCRdb lists TRBD1, though no DNA is available to test this call. The CDR3 covers 15 residues. Germline V CDR1 and CDR2: MDHEN, SYDVKM. CDR3 residues: CASSPGQSRVGTQYF.

The V and J genes are TRBV7-8 and TRBJ2-7; TCRdb indicates TRBD2, and absent DNA this call remains unverified. Germline assignment: CDR1 SGHVS and CDR2 FQNEAQ. The CDR3 loop spans 16 amino acids. This CDR3 reads CASSYPQRGGPDEQYF.

V and J are TRBV29-1 and TRBJ2-2; the TCRdb call, TRBD2, lacks DNA for checking. Germline assignment: CDR1 SQVTM and CDR2 ANQGSEA. The length of the CDR3 is 12 residues. CDR3 sequence reads: CSVGGEAGELFF.

The rearrangement uses TRBV19 and TRBJ1-5. Per germline, CDR1 LNHDA and CDR2 SQIVND (reference sequence). This CDR3 has 15 amino acids. Here the CDR3 reads CASSQVPGDYQPQHF.

V is TRBV7-9 and J is TRBJ2-5. The V gene's germline CDR1 is SEHNR and CDR2 FQNEAQ (reference sequence). The CDR3 has 14 residues. CDR3 loop: CASSLVVGQETQYF.

The genes are TRBV15 and TRBJ2-7. CDR3 length equals 13 residues. Germline V gene lookup returns CDR1 LNHNV and CDR2 YYDKDF (reference sequence). This chain's CDR3 is CATSRENSYEQYF. Full variable domain (rest looked up from reference TRBV15 and TRBJ2-7): DAMVIQNPRYQVTQFGKPVTLSCSQTLNHNVMYWYQQKSSQAPKLLFHYYDKDFNNEADTPDNFQSRRPNTSFCFLDIRSPGLGDTAMYLCATSRENSYEQYFGPGTRLTVT.

This chain joins TRBV4-2 and TRBJ1-5; TCRdb proposes TRBD1, but this gene call is untestable without DNA. Germline V gene sequence: CDR1 LGHNA, CDR2 YNFKEQ. The CDR3 loop spans 15 amino acids. The CDR3 loop is CASSPGQNNNQPQHF.

The chain combines TRBV7-9 with TRBJ2-2; TCRdb names TRBD2, which stays unverified in the absence of DNA. Germline V gene lookup returns CDR1 SEHNR and CDR2 FQNEAQ (reference sequence). The CDR3 extends over 14 amino acids. The CDR3: CASSLGGGTWELFF. Based on the CDR3 plus reference TRBV7-9 and TRBJ2-2, the full variable domain is DTGVSQNPRHKITKRGQNVTFRCDPISEHNRLYWYRQTLGQGPEFLTYFQNEAQLEKSRLLSDRFSAERPKGSFSTLEIQRTEQGDSAMYLCASSLGGGTWELFFGEGSRLTVL.